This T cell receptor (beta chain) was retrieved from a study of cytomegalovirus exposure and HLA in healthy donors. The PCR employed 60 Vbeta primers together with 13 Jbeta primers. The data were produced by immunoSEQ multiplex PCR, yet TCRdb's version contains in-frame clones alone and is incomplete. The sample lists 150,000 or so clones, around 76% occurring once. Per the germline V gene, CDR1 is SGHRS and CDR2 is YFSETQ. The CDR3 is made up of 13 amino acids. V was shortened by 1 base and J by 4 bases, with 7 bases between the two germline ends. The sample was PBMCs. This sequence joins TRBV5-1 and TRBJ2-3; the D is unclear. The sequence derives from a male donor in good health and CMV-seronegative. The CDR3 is CASSLILSDTQYF. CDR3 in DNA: TGCGCCAGCAGCTTGATTCTCTCAGATACGCAGTATTTT.